A selection of T cell receptor beta chains follows, all from one sample in a study of cytomegalovirus exposure and HLA in healthy donors. This table comes from immunoSEQ multiplex PCR, and its TCRdb copy is limited to in-frame clones, with some not included. This repertoire shows about 100,000 clones, around 73% found once; its top ten account for roughly 8%. The sequencing sample was made of PBMCs. These receptor sequences come from a man aged 30 to 45 in good health and CMV-seronegative. The CDR3 runs from the conserved cysteine through the conserved F or W. A D gene is named only where the DNA matches it firmly. Clone size is not always given. Where it is, it says once, few, many or a class for expanded clones.

D,V,size,J,CDR3,DNA
.,TRBV28,.,TRBJ1-3,CASSSGHRARNTIYF,TGTGCCAGCAGTTCAGGACACAGGGCCAGAAACACCATATATTTT
.,TRBV27,.,TRBJ1-4,CASSLWGETNEKLFF,TGTGCCAGCAGTTTATGGGGGGAAACTAATGAAAAACTGTTTTTT
TRBD1,TRBV7-9,.,TRBJ1-3,CASSGDRGSGNTIYF,TGTGCCAGCAGCGGGGACAGGGGCTCTGGAAACACCATATATTTT
TRBD2,TRBV28,.,TRBJ2-3,CASSWVTSTPDTQYF,TGTGCCAGCAGTTGGGTGACTAGCACCCCAGATACGCAGTATTTT
.,TRBV11-3,.,TRBJ2-7,CASSGREIEQYF,TGTGCCAGCAGTGGTAGGGAGATCGAGCAGTACTTC
.,TRBV6-1,.,TRBJ2-3,CASRSLKLVDTQYF,TGTGCCAGCAGGTCTTTGAAGCTAGTGGATACGCAGTATTTT
.,TRBV5-1,.,TRBJ2-5,CASSLGQLTQETQYF,TGCGCCAGCAGCTTGGGACAGCTGACCCAAGAGACCCAGTACTTC
.,TRBV6-1,once,TRBJ2-3,CASSESWSVGTDTQYF,TGTGCCAGCAGTGAATCGTGGTCGGTCGGGACAGATACGCAGTATTTT
TRBD1,TRBV5-6,.,TRBJ1-5,CASSVGTGSNQPQHF,TGTGCCAGCAGCGTGGGGACAGGGTCGAATCAGCCCCAGCATTTT
.,TRBV28,few,TRBJ1-1,CASRQQGDVTEAFF,TGTGCCAGCAGACAACAGGGTGATGTGACTGAAGCTTTCTTT
TRBD1,TRBV6-4,few,TRBJ1-2,CASVGTGGLYGYTF,TGTGCCAGCGTTGGTACAGGGGGCCTCTATGGCTACACCTTC
.,TRBV10-1,.,TRBJ1-4,CASSEPPKNRERGSEKLFF,TGCGCCAGCAGTGAGCCTCCAAAAAACAGGGAAAGGGGGAGTGAAAAACTGTTTTTT
.,TRBV6-1,.,TRBJ1-2,CASSETAGSQPLTF,TGTGCCAGCAGTGAAACGGCAGGGTCGCAACCACTCACCTTC
TRBD2,TRBV5-4,.,TRBJ2-3,CASSSRAGEDTQYF,TGTGCCAGCAGCTCCCGGGCGGGAGAGGATACGCAGTATTTT
.,TRBV4-2,once,TRBJ1-3,CASSSPTGSGNTIYF,TGTGCCAGCAGCTCACCGACAGGCTCTGGAAACACCATATATTTT
TRBD1,TRBV7-9,.,TRBJ1-1,CSSSSQGAEAFF,TGTTCCAGCAGCTCTCAGGGGGCTGAAGCTTTCTTT
TRBD1,TRBV28,.,TRBJ1-2,CASTFGDSGQNYGYTF,TGTGCCAGCACCTTTGGAGATTCGGGACAGAACTATGGCTACACCTTC
TRBD1,TRBV5-1,.,TRBJ2-7,CASRRGTGESEQYF,TGCGCCAGCAGAAGGGGGACAGGGGAAAGCGAGCAGTACTTC
.,TRBV6-1,.,TRBJ1-2,CASTDRNYGYTF,TGTGCCAGCACCGACAGGAACTATGGCTACACCTTC
TRBD2,TRBV29-1,few,TRBJ2-7,CSVTPGTSGRALEQYF,TGCAGCGTTACACCCGGGACTAGCGGGAGGGCCCTCGAGCAGTACTTC
.,TRBV18,.,TRBJ2-4,CASSPDRGGIQYF,TGTGCCAGCTCACCTGATCGAGGGGGCATTCAGTACTTC
TRBD1,TRBV6-1,.,TRBJ2-7,CASYPGQAYEQYF,TGTGCCAGCTACCCGGGACAGGCATACGAGCAGTACTTC
.,TRBV5-1,.,TRBJ1-5,CASSLRENQPQHF,TGCGCCAGCAGCTTGAGGGAGAATCAGCCCCAGCATTTT